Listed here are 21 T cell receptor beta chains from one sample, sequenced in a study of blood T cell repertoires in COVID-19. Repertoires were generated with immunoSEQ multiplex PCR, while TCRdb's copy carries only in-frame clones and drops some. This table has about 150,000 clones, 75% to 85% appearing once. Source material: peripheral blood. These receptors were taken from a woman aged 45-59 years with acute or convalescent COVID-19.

The CDR3 nucleotides are TGTGCCAGCAGCTCTCTCTCAGGGGGCCTTTCTGGAAACACCATATATTTT. Its protein is CASSSLSGGLSGNTIYF. This rearrangement joins TRBV9 to TRBJ1-3, with TRBD1 matching 8 bases. The CDR3 has 17 residues. With 4 bases clipped from V and 1 base from J, the junction kept 10 bases outside the gene matches. Germline assignment: CDR1 SGDLS and CDR2 YYNGEE. Using reference TRBV9 and TRBJ1-3 for the parts outside the CDR3, the full variable domain is DSGVTQTPKHLITATGQRVTLRCSPRSGDLSVYWYQQSLDQGLQFLIQYYNGEERAKGNILERFSAQQFPDLHSELNLSSLELGDSALYFCASSSLSGGLSGNTIYFGEGSWLTVV.

CDR3: CASSLQGPYEQYF. The CDR3 nucleotides read TGTGCCAGCAGTTTGCAGGGTCCCTACGAGCAGTACTTC. This chain joins TRBV28 and TRBJ2-7; perhaps TRBD1 as D (5 bases). Trimming pared 3 bases from V and 2 bases from J, leaving 8 bases between. The CDR3 is 13 residues long. The germline V gene has CDR1 MDHEN and CDR2 SYDVKM. Looking up the rest from reference TRBV28 and TRBJ2-7 gives the full variable domain: DVKVTQSSRYLVKRTGEKVFLECVQDMDHENMFWYRQDPGLGLRLIYFSYDVKMKEKGDIPEGYSVSREKKERFSLILESASTNQTSMYLCASSLQGPYEQYFGPGTRLTVT.

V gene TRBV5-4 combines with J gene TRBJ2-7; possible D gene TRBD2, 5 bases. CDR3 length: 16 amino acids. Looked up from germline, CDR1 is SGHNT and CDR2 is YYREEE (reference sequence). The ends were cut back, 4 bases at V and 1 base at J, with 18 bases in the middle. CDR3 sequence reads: CASSQGGGERSYEQYF. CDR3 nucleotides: TGTGCCAGCAGCCAAGGAGGTGGGGAGCGATCCTACGAGCAGTACTTC.

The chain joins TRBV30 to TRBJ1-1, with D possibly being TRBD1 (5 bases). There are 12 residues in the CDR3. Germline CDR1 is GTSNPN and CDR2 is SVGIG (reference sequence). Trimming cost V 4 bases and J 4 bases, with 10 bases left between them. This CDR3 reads CAWNGGITEAFF. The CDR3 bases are TGTGCCTGGAATGGGGGGATCACTGAAGCTTTCTTT.

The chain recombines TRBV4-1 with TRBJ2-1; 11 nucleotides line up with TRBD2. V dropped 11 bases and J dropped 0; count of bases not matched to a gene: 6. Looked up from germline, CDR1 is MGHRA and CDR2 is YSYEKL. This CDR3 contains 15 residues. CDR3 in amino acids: CAAKGLADSYNEQFF. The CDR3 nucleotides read TGCGCCGCAAAGGGACTAGCGGACTCCTACAATGAGCAGTTCTTC.

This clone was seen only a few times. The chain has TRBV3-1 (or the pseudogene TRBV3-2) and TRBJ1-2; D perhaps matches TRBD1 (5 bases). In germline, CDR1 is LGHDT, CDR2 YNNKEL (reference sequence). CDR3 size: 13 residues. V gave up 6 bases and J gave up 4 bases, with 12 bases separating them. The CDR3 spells CASSHPDSYGYTF. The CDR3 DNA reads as TGTGCCAGCAGTCACCCAGACAGCTATGGCTACACCTTC.

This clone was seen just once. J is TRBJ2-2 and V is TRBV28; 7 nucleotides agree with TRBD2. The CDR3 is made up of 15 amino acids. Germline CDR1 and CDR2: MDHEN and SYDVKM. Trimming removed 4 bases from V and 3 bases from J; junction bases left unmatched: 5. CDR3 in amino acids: CASSSGTTYTGELFF. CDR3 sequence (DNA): TGTGCCAGCAGTTCCGGGACTACCTACACCGGGGAGCTGTTTTTT. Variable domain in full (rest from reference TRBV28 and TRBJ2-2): DVKVTQSSRYLVKRTGEKVFLECVQDMDHENMFWYRQDPGLGLRLIYFSYDVKMKEKGDIPEGYSVSREKKERFSLILESASTNQTSMYLCASSSGTTYTGELFFGEGSRLTVL.

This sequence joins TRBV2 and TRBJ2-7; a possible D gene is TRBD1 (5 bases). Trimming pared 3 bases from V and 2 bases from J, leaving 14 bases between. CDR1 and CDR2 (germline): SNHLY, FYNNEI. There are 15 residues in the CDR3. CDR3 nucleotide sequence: TGTGCCAGCAGTGATTACAGACAGTTCACCTACGAGCAGTACTTC. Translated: CASSDYRQFTYEQYF. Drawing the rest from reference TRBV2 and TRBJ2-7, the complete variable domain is EPEVTQTPSHQVTQMGQEVILRCVPISNHLYFYWYRQILGQKVEFLVSFYNNEISEKSEIFDDQFSVERPDGSNFTLKIRSTKLEDSAMYFCASSDYRQFTYEQYFGPGTRLTVT.

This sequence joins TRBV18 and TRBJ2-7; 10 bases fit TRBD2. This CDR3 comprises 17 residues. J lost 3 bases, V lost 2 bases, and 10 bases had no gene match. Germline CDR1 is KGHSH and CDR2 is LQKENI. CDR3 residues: CASSPVASGGTFYEQYF. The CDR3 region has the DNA TGTGCCAGCTCACCAGTAGCTAGCGGGGGCACCTTCTACGAGCAGTACTTC.

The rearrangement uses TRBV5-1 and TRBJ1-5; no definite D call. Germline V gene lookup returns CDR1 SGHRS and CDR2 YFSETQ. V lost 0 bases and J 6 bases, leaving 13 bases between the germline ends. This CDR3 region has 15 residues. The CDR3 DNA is TGCGCCAGCAGCTTGGGTACACGGAGTGGTCAGCCCCAGCATTTT. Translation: CASSLGTRSGQPQHF.

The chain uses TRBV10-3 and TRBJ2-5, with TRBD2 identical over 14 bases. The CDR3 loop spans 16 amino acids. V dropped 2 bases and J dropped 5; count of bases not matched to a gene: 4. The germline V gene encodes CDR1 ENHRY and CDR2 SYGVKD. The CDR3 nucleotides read TGTGCCATCAGTGAGAAGGGACTAGCGGGAGTGGAGACCCAGTACTTC. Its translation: CAISEKGLAGVETQYF.

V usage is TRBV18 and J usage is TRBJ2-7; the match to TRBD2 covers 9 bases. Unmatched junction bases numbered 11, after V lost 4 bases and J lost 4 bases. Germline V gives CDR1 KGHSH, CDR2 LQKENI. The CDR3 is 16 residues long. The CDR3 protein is CASSLDRSGRGYEQYF. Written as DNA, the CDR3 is TGTGCCAGCTCACTGGACCGTAGCGGGAGAGGTTACGAGCAGTACTTC.

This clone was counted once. The CDR3 is CASSIGTGGHQPQHF. In nucleotides, the CDR3 is TGTGCCAGTAGTATAGGGACAGGGGGGCATCAGCCCCAGCATTTT. This rearrangement joins TRBV19 to TRBJ1-5; TRBD1 matches at 10 bases. CDR3 length equals 15 residues. The trim removed 1 base at V and 5 bases at J, leaving 2 bases unmatched. Germline V lookup: CDR1 LNHDA, CDR2 SQIVND (reference sequence).

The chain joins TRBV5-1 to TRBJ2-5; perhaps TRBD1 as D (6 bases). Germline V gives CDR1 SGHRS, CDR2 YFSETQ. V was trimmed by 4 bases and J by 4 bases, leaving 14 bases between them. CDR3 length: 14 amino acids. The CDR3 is CASSPSRRGETQYF. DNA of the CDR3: TGCGCCAGCAGCCCCAGTCGCAGGGGAGAGACCCAGTACTTC.

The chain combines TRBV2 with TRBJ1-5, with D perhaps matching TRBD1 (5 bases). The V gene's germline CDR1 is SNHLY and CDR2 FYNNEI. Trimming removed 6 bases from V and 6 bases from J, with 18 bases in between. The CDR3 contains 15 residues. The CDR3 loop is CASRPGPGHSQPQHF. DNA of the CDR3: TGTGCCAGCAGGCCTGGGCCAGGGCATTCTCAGCCCCAGCATTTT.

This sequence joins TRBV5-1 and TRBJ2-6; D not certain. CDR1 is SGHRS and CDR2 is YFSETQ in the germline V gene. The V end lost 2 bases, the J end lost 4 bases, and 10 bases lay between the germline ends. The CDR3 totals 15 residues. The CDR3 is CASSFSLTGANVLTF. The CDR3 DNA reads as TGCGCCAGCAGCTTTAGTCTTACGGGGGCCAACGTCCTGACTTTC.

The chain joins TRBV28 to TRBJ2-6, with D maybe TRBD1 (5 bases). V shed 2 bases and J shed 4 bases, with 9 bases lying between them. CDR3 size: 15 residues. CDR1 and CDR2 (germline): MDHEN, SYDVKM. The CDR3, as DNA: TGTGCCAGCAGTTTACAGGGCTGGGGGGCCAACGTCCTGACTTTC. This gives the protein CASSLQGWGANVLTF.

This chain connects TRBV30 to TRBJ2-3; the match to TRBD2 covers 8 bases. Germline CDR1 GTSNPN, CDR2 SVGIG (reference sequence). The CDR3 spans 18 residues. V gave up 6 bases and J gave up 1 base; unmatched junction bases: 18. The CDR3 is CACEGVELPGLGTDTQYF. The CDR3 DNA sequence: TGTGCCTGCGAGGGGGTGGAGCTACCGGGACTAGGCACAGATACGCAGTATTTT.

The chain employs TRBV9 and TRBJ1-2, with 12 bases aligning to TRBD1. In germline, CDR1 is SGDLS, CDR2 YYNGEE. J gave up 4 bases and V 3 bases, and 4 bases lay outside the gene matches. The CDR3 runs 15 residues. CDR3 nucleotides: TGTGCCAGCAGCGCCGGGACAGGGGGCGCCTATGGCTACACCTTC. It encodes CASSAGTGGAYGYTF.

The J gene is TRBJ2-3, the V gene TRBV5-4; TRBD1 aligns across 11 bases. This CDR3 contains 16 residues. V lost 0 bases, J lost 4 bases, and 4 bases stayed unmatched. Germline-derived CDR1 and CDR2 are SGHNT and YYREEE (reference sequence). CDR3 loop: CASSLVGTGGADTQYF. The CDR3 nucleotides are TGTGCCAGCAGCTTGGTTGGGACAGGGGGTGCAGATACGCAGTATTTT.

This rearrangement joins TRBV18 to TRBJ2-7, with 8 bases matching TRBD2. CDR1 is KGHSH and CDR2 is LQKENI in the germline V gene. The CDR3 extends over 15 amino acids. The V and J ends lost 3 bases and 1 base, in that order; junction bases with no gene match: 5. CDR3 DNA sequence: TGTGCCAGCTCACCGCCGGGGGGGAGGTCCTACGAGCAGTACTTC. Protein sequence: CASSPPGGRSYEQYF.